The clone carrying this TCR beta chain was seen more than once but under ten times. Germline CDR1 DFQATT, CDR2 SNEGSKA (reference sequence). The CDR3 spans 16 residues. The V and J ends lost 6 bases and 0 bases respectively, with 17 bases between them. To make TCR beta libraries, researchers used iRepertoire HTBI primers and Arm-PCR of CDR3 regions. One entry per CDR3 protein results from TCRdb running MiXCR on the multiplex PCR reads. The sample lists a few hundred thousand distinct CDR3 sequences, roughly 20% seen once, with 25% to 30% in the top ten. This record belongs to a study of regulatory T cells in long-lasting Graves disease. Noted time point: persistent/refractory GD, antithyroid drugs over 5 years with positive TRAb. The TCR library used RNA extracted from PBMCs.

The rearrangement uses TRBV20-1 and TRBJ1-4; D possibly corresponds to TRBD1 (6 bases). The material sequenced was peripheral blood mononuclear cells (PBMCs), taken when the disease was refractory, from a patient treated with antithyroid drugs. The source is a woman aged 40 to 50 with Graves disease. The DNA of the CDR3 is TGCAGTGCCGCGCGCCCCAGGGACACAACTAATGAAAAACTGTTTTTT. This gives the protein CSAARPRDTTNEKLFF.